The subject of this entry is one T cell receptor (beta chain). Its target is unknown. V gave up 8 bases and J gave up 5 bases; unmatched junction bases: 8. Germline V gene lookup returns CDR1 SNHLY and CDR2 FYNNEI. The CDR3 is 13 amino acids. Time point defined: newly diagnosed, previously untreated cHL patient sample. CD4+ T cells were purified from thawed PBMCs by magnetic negative selection. Comparators were PBMCs taken from newly diagnosed, untreated classical Hodgkin lymphoma. This table comes from immunoSEQ multiplex PCR, and its TCRdb copy is limited to in-frame clones, with some not included. In the table there are tens of thousands of clones, more than 70% of which are singletons. The data were obtained in a study of PD-1 blockade in classical Hodgkin lymphoma. Study findings and constraints: Prior therapy or disease activity may underlie the repertoire differences, whose causes remain undefined. Relapsed/refractory patients reportedly had lower baseline diversity than newly diagnosed patients.

The TCR sequence derives from a human donor with classical Hodgkin lymphoma. Input material: CD4+ T cells from blood. The V and J genes are TRBV2 and TRBJ2-5; 7 bases align to TRBD2. CDR3 sequence: CASHSGMWETQYF. The CDR3 nucleotides are TGTGCCAGCCACAGCGGGATGTGGGAGACCCAGTACTTC.